This T cell receptor (beta chain) was sequenced for a study of blood T cell repertoires in COVID-19. As for the study in general: Some COVID-19 samples were acute and others convalescent; all came from the United States, Italy and Spain.

Enrolment of Seattle patients took place during active infection, and they were followed longitudinally. TCRdb's copy holds only in-frame clones and misses some; the assay was immunoSEQ multiplex PCR. This table holds about 150,000 clones, approximately 80% found once. The germline CDR1 and CDR2 sequences are ENHRY and SYGVKD. This CDR3 is built from 16 residues. J gave up 1 base and V 4 bases, and 10 bases lay outside the gene matches. This sequence joins TRBV10-3 and TRBJ2-7; 7 bases agree with TRBD2. The sequence came from a woman aged 60-70 years with COVID-19, enrolled during active disease. Sequenced material: peripheral blood. CDR3 sequence: CAISAPPSGGSYEQYF. CDR3 DNA: TGTGCCATCAGTGCCCCCCCTTCGGGAGGATCCTACGAGCAGTACTTC.